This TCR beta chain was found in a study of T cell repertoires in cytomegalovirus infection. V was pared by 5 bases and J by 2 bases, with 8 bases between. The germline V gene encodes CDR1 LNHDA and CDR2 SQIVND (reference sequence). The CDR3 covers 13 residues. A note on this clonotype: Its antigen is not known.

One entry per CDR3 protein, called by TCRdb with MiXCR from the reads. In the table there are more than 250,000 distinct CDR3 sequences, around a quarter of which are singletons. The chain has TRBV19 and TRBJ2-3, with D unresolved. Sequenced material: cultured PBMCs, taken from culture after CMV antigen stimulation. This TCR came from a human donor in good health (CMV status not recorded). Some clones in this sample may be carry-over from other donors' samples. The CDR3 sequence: CASSDQHTDTQYF. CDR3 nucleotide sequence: TGTGCCAGTAGTGATCAACACACAGATACGCAGTATTTT.